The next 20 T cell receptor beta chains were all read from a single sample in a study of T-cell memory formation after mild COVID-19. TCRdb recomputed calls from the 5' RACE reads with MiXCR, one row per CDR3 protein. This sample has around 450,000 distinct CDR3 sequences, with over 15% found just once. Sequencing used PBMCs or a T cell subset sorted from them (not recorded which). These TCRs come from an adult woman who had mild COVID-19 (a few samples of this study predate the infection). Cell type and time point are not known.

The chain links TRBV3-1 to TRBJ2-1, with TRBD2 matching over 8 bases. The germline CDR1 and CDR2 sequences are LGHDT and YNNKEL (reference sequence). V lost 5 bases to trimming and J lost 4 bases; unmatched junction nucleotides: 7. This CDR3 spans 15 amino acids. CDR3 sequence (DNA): TGTGCCAGCAGCTTATTAGCGGGGAGATACAATGAGCAGTTCTTC. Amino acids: CASSLLAGRYNEQFF.

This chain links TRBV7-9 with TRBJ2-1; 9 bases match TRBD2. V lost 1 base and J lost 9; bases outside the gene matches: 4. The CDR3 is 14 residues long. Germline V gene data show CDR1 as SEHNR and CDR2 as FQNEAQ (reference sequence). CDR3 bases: TGTGCCAGCAGCTTAGGCGGGAGGGGTAGTGAGCAGTTCTTC. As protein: CASSLGGRGSEQFF.

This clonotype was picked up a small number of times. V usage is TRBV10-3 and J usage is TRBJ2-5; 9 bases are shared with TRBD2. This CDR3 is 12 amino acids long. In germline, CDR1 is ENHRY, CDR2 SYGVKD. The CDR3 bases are TGTGCGAGCGGGAGGAGTTTGGAGACCCAGTACTTC. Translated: CASGRSLETQYF.

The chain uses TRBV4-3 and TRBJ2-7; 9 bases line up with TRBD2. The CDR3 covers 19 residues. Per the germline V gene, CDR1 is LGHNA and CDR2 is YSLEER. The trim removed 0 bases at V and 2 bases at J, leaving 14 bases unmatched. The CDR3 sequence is CASSQDPNSGSISAYEQYF. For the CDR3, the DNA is TGCGCCAGCAGCCAAGATCCCAATAGCGGGAGCATCAGTGCCTACGAGCAGTACTTC.

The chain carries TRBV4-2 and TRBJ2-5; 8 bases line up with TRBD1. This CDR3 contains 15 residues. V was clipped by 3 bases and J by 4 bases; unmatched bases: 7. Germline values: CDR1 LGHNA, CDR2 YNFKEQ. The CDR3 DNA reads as TGTGCCAGCAGCCAGGAAGACAGGGGAATAGAGACCCAGTACTTC. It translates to CASSQEDRGIETQYF.

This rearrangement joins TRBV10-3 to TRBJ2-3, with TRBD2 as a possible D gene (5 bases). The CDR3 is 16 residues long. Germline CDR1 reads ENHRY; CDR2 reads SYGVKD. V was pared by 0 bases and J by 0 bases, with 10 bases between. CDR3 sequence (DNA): TGTGCCATCAGTGAGTCTGCTAGCAAGAGCACAGATACGCAGTATTTT. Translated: CAISESASKSTDTQYF.

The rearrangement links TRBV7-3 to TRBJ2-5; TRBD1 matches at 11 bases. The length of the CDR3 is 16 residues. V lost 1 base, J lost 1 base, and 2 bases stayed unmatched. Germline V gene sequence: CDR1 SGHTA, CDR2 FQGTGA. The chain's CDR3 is CASSLMGTGGQETQYF. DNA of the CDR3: TGTGCCAGCAGCTTAATGGGGACAGGGGGCCAAGAGACCCAGTACTTC.

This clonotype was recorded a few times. The CDR3, as DNA: TGTGCCAGCAGCTTAGATTTTAGCGGGAGGGCCTTCACGGGGCAGTTCTTC. Its protein product is CASSLDFSGRAFTGQFF. The V call is TRBV7-6, the J call TRBJ2-1; TRBD2 aligns across 11 bases. The CDR3 runs 17 residues. Losses at the gene ends were 1 base for V and 12 bases for J; bases not matched to a gene: 14. CDR1 is SGHVS and CDR2 is FNYEAQ in the germline V gene.

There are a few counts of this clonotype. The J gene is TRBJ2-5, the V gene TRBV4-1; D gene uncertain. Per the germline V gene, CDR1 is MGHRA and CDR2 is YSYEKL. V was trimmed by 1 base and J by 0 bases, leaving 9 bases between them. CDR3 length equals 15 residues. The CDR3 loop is CASSQVPDYQETQYF. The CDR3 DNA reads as TGCGCCAGCAGCCAAGTCCCTGATTACCAAGAGACCCAGTACTTC.

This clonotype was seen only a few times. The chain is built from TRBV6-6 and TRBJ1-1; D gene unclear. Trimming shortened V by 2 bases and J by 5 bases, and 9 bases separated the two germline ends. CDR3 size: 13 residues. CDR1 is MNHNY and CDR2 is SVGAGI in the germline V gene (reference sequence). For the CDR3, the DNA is TGTGCCAGCAGTTACGGACCAAGGACTGAAGCTTTCTTT. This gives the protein CASSYGPRTEAFF.

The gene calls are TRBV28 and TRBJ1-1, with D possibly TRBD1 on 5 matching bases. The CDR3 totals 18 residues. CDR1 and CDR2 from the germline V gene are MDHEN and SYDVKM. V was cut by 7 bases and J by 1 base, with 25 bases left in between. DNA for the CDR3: TGTGCCAGCACCCAAAGGGCGTGGGCTGGGACCCCGAACACTGAAGCTTTCTTT. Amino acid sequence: CASTQRAWAGTPNTEAFF.

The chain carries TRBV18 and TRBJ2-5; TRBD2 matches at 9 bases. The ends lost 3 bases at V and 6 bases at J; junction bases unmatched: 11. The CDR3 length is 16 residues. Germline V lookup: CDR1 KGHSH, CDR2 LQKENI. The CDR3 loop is CASSPAGTSIFKTQYF. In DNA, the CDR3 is TGTGCCAGCTCACCGGCTGGGACTAGCATCTTCAAGACCCAGTACTTC.

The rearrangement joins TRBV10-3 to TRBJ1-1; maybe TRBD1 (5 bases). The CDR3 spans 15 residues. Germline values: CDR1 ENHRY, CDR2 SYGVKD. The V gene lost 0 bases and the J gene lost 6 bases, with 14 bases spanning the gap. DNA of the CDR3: TGTGCCATCAGTGAGTCGATGGGGGTTTTATCTGAAGCTTTCTTT. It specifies CAISESMGVLSEAFF.

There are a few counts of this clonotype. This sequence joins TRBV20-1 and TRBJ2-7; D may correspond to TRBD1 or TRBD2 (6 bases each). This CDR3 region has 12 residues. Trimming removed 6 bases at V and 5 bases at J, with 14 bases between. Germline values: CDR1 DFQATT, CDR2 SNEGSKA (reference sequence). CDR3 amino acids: CSADLRGDEQYF. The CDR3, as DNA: TGCAGTGCGGACCTGAGGGGGGACGAGCAGTACTTC.

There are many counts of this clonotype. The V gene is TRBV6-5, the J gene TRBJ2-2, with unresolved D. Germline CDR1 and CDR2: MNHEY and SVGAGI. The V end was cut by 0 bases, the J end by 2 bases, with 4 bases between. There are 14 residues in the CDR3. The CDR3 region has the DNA TGTGCCAGCAGTTACTCGTCCAACACCGGGGAGCTGTTTTTT. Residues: CASSYSSNTGELFF.

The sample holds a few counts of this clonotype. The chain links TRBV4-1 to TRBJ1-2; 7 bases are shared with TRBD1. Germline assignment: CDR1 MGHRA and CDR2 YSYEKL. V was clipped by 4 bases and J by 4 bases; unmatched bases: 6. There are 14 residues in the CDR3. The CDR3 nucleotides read TGCGCCAGCAGCCCGGGACAGCCTGTCTATGGCTACACCTTC. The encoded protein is CASSPGQPVYGYTF.

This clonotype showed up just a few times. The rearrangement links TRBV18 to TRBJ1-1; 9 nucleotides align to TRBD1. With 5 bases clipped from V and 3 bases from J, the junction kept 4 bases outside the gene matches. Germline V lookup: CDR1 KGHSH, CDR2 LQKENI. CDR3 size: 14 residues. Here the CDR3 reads CASSFGQGYTEAFF. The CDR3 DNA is TGTGCCAGCTCATTTGGACAGGGGTACACTGAAGCTTTCTTT.

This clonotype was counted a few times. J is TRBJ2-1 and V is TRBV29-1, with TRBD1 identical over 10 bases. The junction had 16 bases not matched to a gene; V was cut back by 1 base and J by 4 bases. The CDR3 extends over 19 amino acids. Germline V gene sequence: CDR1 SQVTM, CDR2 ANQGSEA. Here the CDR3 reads CSVEVRTGGLILLYNEQFF. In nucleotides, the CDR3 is TGCAGCGTTGAAGTTCGGACAGGGGGTCTTATCTTGCTTTACAATGAGCAGTTCTTC.

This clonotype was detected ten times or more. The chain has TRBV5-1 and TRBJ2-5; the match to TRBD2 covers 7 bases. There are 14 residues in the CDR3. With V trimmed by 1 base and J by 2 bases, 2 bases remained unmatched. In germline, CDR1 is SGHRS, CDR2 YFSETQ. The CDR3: CASSLFSGQETQYF. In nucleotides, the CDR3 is TGCGCCAGCAGCTTGTTTAGCGGGCAAGAGACCCAGTACTTC.

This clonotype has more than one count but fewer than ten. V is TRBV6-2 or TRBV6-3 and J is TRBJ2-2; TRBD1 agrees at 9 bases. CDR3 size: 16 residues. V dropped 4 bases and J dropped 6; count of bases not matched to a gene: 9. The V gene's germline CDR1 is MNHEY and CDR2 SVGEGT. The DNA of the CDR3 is TGTGCCAGCAGTTTATCCGGGACAGGGTATGCCGGGGAGCTGTTTTTT. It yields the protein CASSLSGTGYAGELFF.